This is a list of T cell receptor beta chains from one sample in a study of blood T cell repertoires in COVID-19. The method was immunoSEQ multiplex PCR; TCRdb's version includes in-frame clones alone and lacks a portion of them. The repertoire holds approximately 110,000 clones, with around 74% as singletons. The specimen was peripheral blood. These receptor sequences come from a man older than 75 with COVID-19, enrolled during active disease. Each CDR3 is given without its conserved first and last residue. D genes are given only for firm matches.

TRBJ1-3 12 TRBV29-1 TRBD1 SVMDRGPGNTIY
TRBJ2-5 13 TRBV24-1 TRBD2 ATTASGSLGETQY
TRBJ1-5 14 TRBV19 - ASSRRDYRGNQPQH
TRBJ2-5 13 TRBV14 TRBD2 ASSHGTSGRETQY
TRBJ1-2 12 TRBV7-9 TRBD1 ASRKQGADYGYT
TRBJ2-7 12 TRBV28 TRBD2 ASSLAWGGIEQY
TRBJ2-1 14 TRBV9 - ASSVDGRGDGGEQF
TRBJ2-7 13 TRBV9 - ASSSGGTVLDEQY
TRBJ2-7 14 TRBV6-2/TRBV6-3 - ASSYPFAGSYSEQY
TRBJ2-7 15 TRBV5-1 TRBD2 ASSLRGASGIYHEQY
TRBJ2-3 13 TRBV19 - ASSIQGVSTDTQY
TRBJ2-7 15 TRBV18 TRBD1 ASSSYKGQGLTYEQY
TRBJ2-1 12 TRBV6-1 - ASSEPGSRNEQF
TRBJ2-5 14 TRBV5-1 - ASSLSAGGNTETQY
TRBJ2-7 13 TRBV5-1 - ASSLEIAASYEQY
TRBJ2-3 9 TRBV9 - ASSRADTQY
TRBJ1-2 12 TRBV29-1 - SVGGVGSGDGYT
TRBJ2-7 12 TRBV7-2 TRBD1 ASSLGTGEREQY
TRBJ2-5 12 TRBV6-5 - ASSYSLAQETQY